The sequence of this T cell receptor (beta chain) was determined in a study of T-cell memory formation after mild COVID-19. Background on the study: TCR clusters were largely donor specific.

Study-level findings and limits: Clones which contracted sat mainly in CM and EM if CD4+, and in EMRA if CD8+. Pre-infection memory already had some responding clones, implying cross-reactive memory joined.

TCRdb passed the 5' RACE reads through MiXCR, listing each CDR3 protein once. The sample yields hundreds of thousands of distinct CDR3 sequences, less than 25% seen once. Points on this clonotype: The antigen is unknown.

Trimming shortened V by 4 bases and J by 6 bases, and 12 bases separated the two germline ends. CDR3 length: 12 residues. Per germline, CDR1 SQVTM and CDR2 ANQGSEA. The sequenced sample was PBMCs or a T cell subset sorted from them (not recorded which). The rearrangement uses TRBV29-1 and TRBJ1-1; D gene uncertain. The TCR was taken from an adult woman who had mild COVID-19 (a few samples of this study predate the infection). Cell type and time point are not known. CDR3 in amino acids: CSVGTGVAEAFF. Here the CDR3 DNA reads TGCAGCGTTGGGACCGGGGTCGCTGAAGCTTTCTTT.